This T cell receptor beta chain derives from a study of T cells expressing NK-cell markers. Study at large: Sorted CD3+CD56-NKG2C+, CD3+CD56+NKG2C+ and CD3+CD56+NKG2C- T cells supplied the TCR beta repertoires.

A note on this clonotype: Its antigen is still unknown.

Regarding the study as a whole: These clonotypes, the leaders elsewhere, also led the CD3+CD56-NKG2C+ fraction in a few donors. No clear determination of HCMV specificity was made for expanded NKG2C+ T cell clones.

Generation of TCR beta cDNA was performed by 5'RACE template switching incorporating UMIs. TCRdb derives one entry per CDR3 protein from the 5' RACE reads, leaving out DNA. This sample's table reports 350,000 to 400,000 distinct CDR3 sequences. This CDR3 has 17 residues. Sequenced input: blood T cells: a sorted CD56 or NKG2C T cell subset, CD4+ or CD8+ T cells, or bulk PBMC T cells (not recorded which). The receptor comes from a woman aged 50 to 65 in good health. V usage is TRBV12-3 or TRBV12-4 and J usage is TRBJ1-5; TCRdb's assignment of TRBD1 cannot be checked, as there is no DNA. The CDR3 here is CASSPPGGGTEDQPQHF.